This T cell receptor (beta chain) was recorded in a study of CD8 T cells in ankylosing spondylitis. As concerns this clonotype: Its antigen is unidentified.

V gave up 0 bases and J gave up 11 bases, with 10 bases separating them. From germline, CDR1 is LGHDT and CDR2 YNNKEL (reference sequence). CDR3 length equals 12 residues. Broader study findings: A motif in TCR beta, a set of eight or nine highly homologous variants, appeared characteristic of ankylosing spondylitis blood.

TCRdb re-called the 5' RACE reads through MiXCR, storing one row per CDR3 protein. The sample yields around 440,000 distinct CDR3 sequences, 17% seen once. Sample: blood, either unsorted or a sorted T cell fraction (not recorded which). The chain couples TRBV3-1 to TRBJ1-1; D ambiguous. The sequence was obtained from a male donor with ankylosing spondylitis. The CDR3, as DNA: TGTGCCAGCAGCCAAGAGGGGATTAAGGCTTTCTTT. Protein product: CASSQEGIKAFF.